This is a list of T cell receptor beta chains from one sample in a study of technical replicates of blood from four donors. Profiled with immunoSEQ multiplex PCR; TCRdb holds only in-frame clones, not every one. The repertoire consists of 70,000 or so clones, with 88% occurring once and the leading ten covering roughly 5%. The sequencing input was PBMCs. These TCRs come from a human donor in good health. Some clones in this sample may be carry-over from other donors' samples. Each CDR3 is given without its conserved first and last residue.

CDR3 length	V gene	J gene	CDR3 protein
14	TRBV5-4	TRBJ2-6	ASSLDRGYGANVLT
12	TRBV7-2	TRBJ2-7	ASSLAAGTYEQY
14	TRBV11-2	TRBJ2-1	ASKIRGGPDYNEQF
13	TRBV4-1	TRBJ2-5	ASSDLASAQETQY
13	TRBV9	TRBJ2-1	ASSVGRERFHEQF
11	TRBV11-2	TRBJ1-2	ASSSSGNYGYT
12	TRBV6-1	TRBJ2-1	ASSEAGGTNEQF
14	TRBV7-6	TRBJ2-5	ASSLIVSGSGETQY
14	TRBV7-9	TRBJ1-4	ASSWHPGTGVEKLF
13	TRBV10-3	TRBJ2-1	AISESGSSYNEQF
11	TRBV2	TRBJ1-6	ASAGGGRSPLH
10	TRBV30	TRBJ1-5	AWSSLDQPQH
11	TRBV4-3	TRBJ1-6	ASSQVLGPPLH
11	TRBV19	TRBJ1-6	ASRRGQGSPLH
14	TRBV1	TRBJ2-1	TSSLPGTSAYNEQF
12	TRBV5-8	TRBJ2-5	ASSPGLAGVTQY
12	TRBV9	TRBJ2-7	ASSVGIAAYEQY
12	TRBV2	TRBJ1-3	ASSFTGSGNTIY
12	TRBV27	TRBJ1-1	ASSASTGRAEAF
14	TRBV11-2	TRBJ2-1	ASSPQLAGGYNEQF
11	TRBV18	TRBJ2-7	ASSQGSGREQY
15	TRBV7-5	TRBJ1-5	VRSLGMHSTSNQPQH
13	TRBV9	TRBJ2-5	ASSPLPIAGETQY
13	TRBV21-1	TRBJ1-1	ASSIFGQQNTEAF
12	TRBV5-4	TRBJ1-5	ASSLSGGNQPQH
14	TRBV4-1	TRBJ2-7	ASSQEGTSEYYEQY
11	TRBV10-3	TRBJ2-7	ATGTGGPYEQY
11	TRBV7-2	TRBJ2-7	ASRRNGLYEQY
13	TRBV7-8	-	ASSHGLAGAYEQY
12	TRBV6-5	TRBJ2-1	ASSYSLGGNEQF
11	TRBV6-1	TRBJ1-5	ASSDTGRQPQH
13	TRBV18	TRBJ1-6	ASSLGTAGNSPLH
11	TRBV5-5	TRBJ2-7	ASRLTGGYEQY
11	TRBV19	TRBJ1-2	ASSISAGNGYT
14	TRBV14	TRBJ2-3	ASSQDARDIADTQY
13	TRBV5-1	TRBJ2-3	ASSLGTRGGDTQY
12	TRBV7-9	TRBJ2-5	ASSLDRGQETQY
12	TRBV10-3	TRBJ2-7	AIRDRGGSYEQY
12	TRBV7-2	TRBJ1-5	ASSSDGLNQPQH
13	TRBV28	TRBJ1-3	ASSRRAISGNTIY
11	TRBV30	TRBJ2-5	AWQLAFQETQY
13	TRBV15	TRBJ1-1	ATSRSGGMGTEAF